The source of this T cell receptor beta chain is a study of blood T cells in healthy people across ages. Study-level points and caveats: Both naive CD4+ cell counts and diversity were greater in long-lived donors than in aged donors. Correlation between TCR beta diversity and naive T cell percentage was strong.

V lost 2 bases and J lost 1, with 7 bases in between. This CDR3 spans 13 amino acids. Germline lookup yields CDR1 DFQATT and CDR2 SNEGSKA (reference sequence). A J-beta primer mix and a sample-barcoded 5' primer were used in a second PCR of roughly 7 to 12 cycles. In TCRdb, the 5' RACE reads were re-called with MiXCR into one record per CDR3 protein. Here the sample spans approximately 940,000 distinct CDR3 sequences, about 48% being singletons. At least 6.5 million PBMCs were isolated per sample. Total RNA was isolated from each sample in quantities of at least 5.5 micrograms. This clonotype came up many times. The antigen remains unidentified.

Input material: blood. V gene TRBV20-1 combines with J gene TRBJ2-3; D remains unclear. This TCR came from a young man in good health. The CDR3 here is CSARPLGTDTQYF. CDR3 DNA sequence: TGCAGTGCTAGACCGCTGGGCACAGATACGCAGTATTTT.